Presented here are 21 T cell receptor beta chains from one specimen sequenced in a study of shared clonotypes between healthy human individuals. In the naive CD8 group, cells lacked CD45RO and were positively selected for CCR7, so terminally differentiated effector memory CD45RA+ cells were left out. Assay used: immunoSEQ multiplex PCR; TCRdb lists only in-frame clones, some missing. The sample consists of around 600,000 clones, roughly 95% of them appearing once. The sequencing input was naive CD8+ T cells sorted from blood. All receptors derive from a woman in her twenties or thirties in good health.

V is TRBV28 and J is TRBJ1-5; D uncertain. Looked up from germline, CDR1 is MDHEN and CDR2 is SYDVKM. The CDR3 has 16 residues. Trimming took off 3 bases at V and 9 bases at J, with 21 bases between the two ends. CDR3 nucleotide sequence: TGTGCCAGCAGTTTCCCCCAAAAGGACGGAATTGGGCCCCAGCATTTT. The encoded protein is CASSFPQKDGIGPQHF. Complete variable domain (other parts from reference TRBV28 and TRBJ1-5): DVKVTQSSRYLVKRTGEKVFLECVQDMDHENMFWYRQDPGLGLRLIYFSYDVKMKEKGDIPEGYSVSREKKERFSLILESASTNQTSMYLCASSFPQKDGIGPQHFGDGTRLSIL.

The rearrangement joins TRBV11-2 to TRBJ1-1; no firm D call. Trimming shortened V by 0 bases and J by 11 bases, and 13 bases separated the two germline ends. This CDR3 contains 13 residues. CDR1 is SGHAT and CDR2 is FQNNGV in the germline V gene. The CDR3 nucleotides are TGTGCCAGCAGCTTAGATAAAGCCCACGGGGCTTTCTTT. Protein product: CASSLDKAHGAFF.

CDR3: CASSSLAGGAYEQYF. The CDR3 coding sequence is TGTGCCAGCAGCTCCCTTGCGGGAGGGGCCTACGAGCAGTACTTC. The rearrangement uses TRBV7-8 and TRBJ2-7; TRBD2 agrees at 9 bases. Losses at the gene ends were 4 bases for V and 2 bases for J; bases not matched to a gene: 6. This CDR3 region has 15 residues. Germline lookup yields CDR1 SGHVS and CDR2 FQNEAQ.

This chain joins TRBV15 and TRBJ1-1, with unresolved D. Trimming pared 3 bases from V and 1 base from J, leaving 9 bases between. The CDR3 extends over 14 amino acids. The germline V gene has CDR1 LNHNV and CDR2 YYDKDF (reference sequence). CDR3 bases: TGTGCCACCAGCAGGGGAGACGAGAACACTGAAGCTTTCTTT. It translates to CATSRGDENTEAFF.

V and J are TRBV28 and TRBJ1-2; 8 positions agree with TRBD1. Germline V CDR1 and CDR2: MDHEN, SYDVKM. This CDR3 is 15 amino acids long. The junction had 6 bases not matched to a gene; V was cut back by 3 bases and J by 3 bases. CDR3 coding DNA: TGTGCCAGCAGTTTCCAGGGGGCTGAAGACTATGGCTACACCTTC. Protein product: CASSFQGAEDYGYTF.

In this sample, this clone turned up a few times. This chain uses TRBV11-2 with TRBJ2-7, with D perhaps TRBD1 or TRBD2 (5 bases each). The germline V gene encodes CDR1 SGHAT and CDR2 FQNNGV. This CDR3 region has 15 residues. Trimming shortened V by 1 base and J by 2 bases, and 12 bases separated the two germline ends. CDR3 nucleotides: TGTGCCAGCAGCTTAGGGGGCAGACTAACCTACGAGCAGTACTTC. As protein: CASSLGGRLTYEQYF.

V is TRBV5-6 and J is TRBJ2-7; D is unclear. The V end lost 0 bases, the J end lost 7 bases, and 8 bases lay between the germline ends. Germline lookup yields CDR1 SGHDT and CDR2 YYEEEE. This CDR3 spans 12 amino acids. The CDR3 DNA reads TGTGCCAGCAGCTTGGGGGGATGGGAGCAGTACTTC. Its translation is CASSLGGWEQYF.

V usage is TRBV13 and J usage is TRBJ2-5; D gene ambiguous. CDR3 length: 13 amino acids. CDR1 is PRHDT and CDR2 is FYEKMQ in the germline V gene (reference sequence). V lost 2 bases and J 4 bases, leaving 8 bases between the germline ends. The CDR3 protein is CASSLLGRETQYF. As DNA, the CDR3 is TGTGCCAGCAGCTTATTGGGCAGAGAGACCCAGTACTTC. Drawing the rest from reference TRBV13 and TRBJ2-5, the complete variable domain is AAGVIQSPRHLIKEKRETATLKCYPIPRHDTVYWYQQGPGQDPQFLISFYEKMQSDKGSIPDRFSAQQFSDYHSELNMSSLELGDSALYFCASSLLGRETQYFGPGTRLLVL.

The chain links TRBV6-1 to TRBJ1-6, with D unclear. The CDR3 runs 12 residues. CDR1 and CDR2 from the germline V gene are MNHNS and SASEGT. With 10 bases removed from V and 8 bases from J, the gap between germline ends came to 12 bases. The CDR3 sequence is CAITRLDSPLHF. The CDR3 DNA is TGTGCCATCACGAGGCTGGATTCACCCCTCCACTTT.

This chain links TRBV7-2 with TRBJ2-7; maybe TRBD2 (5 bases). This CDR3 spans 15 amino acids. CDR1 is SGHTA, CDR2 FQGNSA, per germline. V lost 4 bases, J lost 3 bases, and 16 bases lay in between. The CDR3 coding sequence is TGTGCCAGCAGCTCACACCGGACGGGGAACTACGAGCAGTACTTC. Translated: CASSSHRTGNYEQYF.

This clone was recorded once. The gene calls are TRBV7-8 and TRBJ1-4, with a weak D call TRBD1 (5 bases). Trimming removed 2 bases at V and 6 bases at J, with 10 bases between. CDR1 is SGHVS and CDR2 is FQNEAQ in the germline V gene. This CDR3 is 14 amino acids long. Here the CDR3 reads CASSLQGMDEKLFF. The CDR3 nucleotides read TGTGCCAGCAGCTTACAGGGAATGGATGAAAAACTGTTTTTT.

The DNA for the CDR3 is TGTGCCAGCAGCTTTTGGGAGCTGTTTTTT. It encodes CASSFWELFF. V gene TRBV5-8 combines with J gene TRBJ2-2; D is uncertain. In germline, CDR1 is SGHTS, CDR2 YDEGEE. Trimming cost V 2 bases and J 9 bases, with 2 bases left between them. The CDR3 extends over 10 amino acids.

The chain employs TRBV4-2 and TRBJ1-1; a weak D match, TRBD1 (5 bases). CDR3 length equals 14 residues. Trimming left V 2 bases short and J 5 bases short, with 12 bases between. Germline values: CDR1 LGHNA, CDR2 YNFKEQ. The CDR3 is CASSQYDGGTEAFF. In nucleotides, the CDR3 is TGTGCCAGCAGCCAATACGACGGGGGTACTGAAGCTTTCTTT.

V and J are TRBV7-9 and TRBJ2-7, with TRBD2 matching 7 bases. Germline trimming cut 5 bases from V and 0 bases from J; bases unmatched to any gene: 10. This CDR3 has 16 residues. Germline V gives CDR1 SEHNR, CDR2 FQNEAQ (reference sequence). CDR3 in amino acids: CASSPPSGSSSYEQYF. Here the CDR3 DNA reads TGTGCCAGCAGCCCACCTAGCGGTTCGAGCTCCTACGAGCAGTACTTC. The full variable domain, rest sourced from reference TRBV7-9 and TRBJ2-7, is DTGVSQNPRHKITKRGQNVTFRCDPISEHNRLYWYRQTLGQGPEFLTYFQNEAQLEKSRLLSDRFSAERPKGSFSTLEIQRTEQGDSAMYLCASSPPSGSSSYEQYFGPGTRLTVT.

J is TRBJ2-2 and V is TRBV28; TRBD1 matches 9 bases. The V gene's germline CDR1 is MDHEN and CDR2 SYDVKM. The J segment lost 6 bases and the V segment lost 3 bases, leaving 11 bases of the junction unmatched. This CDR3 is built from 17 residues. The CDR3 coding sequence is TGTGCCAGCAGTTTCGGGTATGGACAGGGGTTCCCCGGGGAGCTGTTTTTT. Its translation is CASSFGYGQGFPGELFF. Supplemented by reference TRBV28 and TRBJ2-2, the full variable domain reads DVKVTQSSRYLVKRTGEKVFLECVQDMDHENMFWYRQDPGLGLRLIYFSYDVKMKEKGDIPEGYSVSREKKERFSLILESASTNQTSMYLCASSFGYGQGFPGELFFGEGSRLTVL.

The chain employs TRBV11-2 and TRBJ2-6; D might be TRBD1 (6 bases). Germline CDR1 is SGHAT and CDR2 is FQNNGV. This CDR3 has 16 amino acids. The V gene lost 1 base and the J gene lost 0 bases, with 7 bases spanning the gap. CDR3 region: CASSLGGGSGANVLTF. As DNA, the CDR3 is TGTGCCAGCAGCTTAGGAGGGGGCTCTGGGGCCAACGTCCTGACTTTC.

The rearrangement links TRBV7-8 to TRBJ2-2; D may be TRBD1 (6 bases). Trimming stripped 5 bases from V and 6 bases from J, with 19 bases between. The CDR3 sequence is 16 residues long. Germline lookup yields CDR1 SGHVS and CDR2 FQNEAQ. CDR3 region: CASSPHRDGVPGELFF. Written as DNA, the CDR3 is TGTGCCAGCAGCCCGCACAGGGACGGGGTCCCCGGGGAGCTGTTTTTT.

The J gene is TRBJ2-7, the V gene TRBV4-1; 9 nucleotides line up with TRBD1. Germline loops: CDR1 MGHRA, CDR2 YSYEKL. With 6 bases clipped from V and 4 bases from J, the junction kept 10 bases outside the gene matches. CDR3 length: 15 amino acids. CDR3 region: CASSFTGGAGYEQYF. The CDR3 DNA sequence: TGCGCCAGCAGTTTCACAGGGGGCGCGGGGTACGAGCAGTACTTC.

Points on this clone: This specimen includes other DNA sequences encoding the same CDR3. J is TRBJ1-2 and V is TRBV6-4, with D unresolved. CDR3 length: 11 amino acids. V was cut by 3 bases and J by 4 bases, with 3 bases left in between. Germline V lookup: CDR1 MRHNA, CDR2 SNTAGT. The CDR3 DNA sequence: TGTGCCAGCAGTGAAGGCTATGGCTACACCTTC. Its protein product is CASSEGYGYTF.

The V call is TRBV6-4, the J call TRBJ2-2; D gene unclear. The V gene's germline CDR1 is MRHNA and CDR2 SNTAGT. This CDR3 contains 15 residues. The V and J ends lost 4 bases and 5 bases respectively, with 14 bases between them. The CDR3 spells CASSVFPDWTGELFF. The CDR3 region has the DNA TGTGCCAGCAGTGTCTTCCCAGACTGGACCGGGGAGCTGTTTTTT.

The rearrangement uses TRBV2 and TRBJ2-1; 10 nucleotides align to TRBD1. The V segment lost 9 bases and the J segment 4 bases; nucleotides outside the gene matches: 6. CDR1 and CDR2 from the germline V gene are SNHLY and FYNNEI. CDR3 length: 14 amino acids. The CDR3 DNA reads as TGTGCCAGTCCGGGACAGGGGCAATACAATGAGCAGTTCTTC. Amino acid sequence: CASPGQGQYNEQFF.